These 30 T cell receptor beta chains share one sample of origin, sequenced in a study of T-cell memory formation after mild COVID-19 (dated by TCRdb to the early 2020s). The method behind the library was 5' RACE. These reads were obtained on an Illumina NovaSeq 6000. TCRdb cleaned the public reads at Q25 with fastp, built clones with MiXCR and kept in-frame beta chains. Every distinct CDR3 protein forms one entry, paired with its most common genes and DNA. The sample yields about 350,000 distinct CDR3 sequences; roughly 15% were counted once. About a fifth of the sample is taken by the ten largest. What was sequenced was PBMCs or a T cell subset sorted from them (not recorded which). All receptors come from a man aged 18 to 29 who had mild COVID-19 (a few samples of this study predate the infection). The sample titles of this study are shuffled in the database, so cell type and time point are left out; the donor was told from shared clones.

This chain joins TRBV6-5 and TRBJ2-3; D gene unclear. The CDR3 totals 13 residues. CDR1 and CDR2 from the germline V gene are MNHEY and SVGAGI. V was cut by 7 bases and J by 4 bases, with 12 bases left in between. The CDR3 bases are TGTGCCAGCAAATCCCTCGGCGCAGATACGCAGTATTTT. It specifies CASKSLGADTQYF.

This sequence joins TRBV5-1 and TRBJ1-2; no firm D call. The V and J ends lost 2 bases and 4 bases respectively, with 15 bases between them. CDR1 is SGHRS, CDR2 YFSETQ, per germline. The CDR3 sequence is 15 residues long. CDR3 nucleotides: TGCGCCAGCAGCTTAGTAGAGAGAGACCCCTATGGCTACACCTTC. Its translation: CASSLVERDPYGYTF.

In its sample, this clonotype was seen a few times. The V and J genes are TRBV25-1 and TRBJ1-1; D possibly corresponds to TRBD1 (5 bases). The germline gives CDR1 MGHDK, CDR2 SYGVNS. The CDR3 is 12 amino acids. Trimming took off 3 bases at V and 7 bases at J, with 9 bases between the two ends. The CDR3 nucleotides are TGTGCCAGCAGTGACCACGGGGGTGAAGCTTTCTTT. Amino acids: CASSDHGGEAFF.

This sequence joins TRBV4-1 and TRBJ2-5; D gene ambiguous. Germline V gene lookup returns CDR1 MGHRA and CDR2 YSYEKL. The V and J ends lost 1 base and 3 bases respectively, with 15 bases between them. The CDR3 runs 16 residues. As DNA, the CDR3 is TGCGCCAGCAGCCAAGGTATGACTGGCCGTGAAGAGACCCAGTACTTC. Protein: CASSQGMTGREETQYF.

The CDR3 DNA reads as TGTGCCATCAGTGAGGGGGGGGGAGAGGTCCAGCATTTT. Translated, it gives CAISEGGGEVQHF. The chain uses TRBV10-3 and TRBJ1-5; TRBD1 is a possible D gene (5 bases). This CDR3 spans 13 amino acids. Trimming took 2 bases from V and 12 from J, leaving 14 bases between them. The germline gives CDR1 ENHRY, CDR2 SYGVKD.

The chain links TRBV5-1 to TRBJ2-3, with 8 positions matching TRBD1. CDR3 length equals 15 residues. In germline, CDR1 is SGHRS, CDR2 YFSETQ. The junction had 8 bases not matched to a gene; V was cut back by 6 bases and J by 2 bases. The CDR3, as DNA: TGCGCCAGCACCCTATCAGGGGGCCTCACAGATACGCAGTATTTT. Encoded protein: CASTLSGGLTDTQYF.

This chain uses TRBV27 with TRBJ2-7, with D perhaps matching TRBD1 (6 bases). Between the trimmed V and J ends, which lost 6 bases and 6 bases, there was a span of 18 bases. This CDR3 spans 14 amino acids. Germline-derived CDR1 and CDR2 are MNHEY and SMNVEV (reference sequence). The CDR3 region is CASSLGAQVGEQYF. As DNA, the CDR3 is TGTGCCAGCAGCCTGGGGGCCCAGGTGGGCGAGCAGTACTTC.

The chain joins TRBV5-1 to TRBJ2-1; tentative D call: TRBD2 (7 bases). The CDR3 covers 16 residues. Germline V CDR1 and CDR2: SGHRS, YFSETQ. With 1 base removed from V and 4 bases from J, the gap between germline ends came to 15 bases. Here the CDR3 reads CASSLRTGGQYNEQFF. CDR3 nucleotide sequence: TGCGCCAGCAGCTTGAGGACGGGGGGCCAGTACAATGAGCAGTTCTTC.

The rearrangement joins TRBV20-1 to TRBJ2-5; no reliable D call. The V and J ends lost 3 bases and 1 base respectively, with 12 bases between them. There are 14 residues in the CDR3. Germline V lookup: CDR1 DFQATT, CDR2 SNEGSKA (reference sequence). The CDR3 nucleotides are TGCAGTGCTAGTGCTCAGGACCCCCAAGAGACCCAGTACTTC. As protein: CSASAQDPQETQYF.

This clonotype was observed a few times. The genes are TRBV29-1 and TRBJ2-2, with D perhaps matching TRBD1 or TRBD2 (6 bases each). Germline values: CDR1 SQVTM, CDR2 ANQGSEA. V lost 6 bases and J 3 bases, leaving 14 bases between the germline ends. The CDR3 contains 14 residues. In DNA form, the CDR3 reads TGCAGCGTGATCGGGGGCTTGGACACCGGGGAGCTGTTTTTT. The encoded protein is CSVIGGLDTGELFF.

The chain is built from TRBV6-5 and TRBJ1-4; 7 bases are a match to TRBD1. The CDR3 is made up of 12 amino acids. The V segment lost 5 bases and the J segment 16 bases; nucleotides outside the gene matches: 10. Germline V gives CDR1 MNHEY, CDR2 SVGAGI. This chain's CDR3 is CASSLQGTRWFF. The CDR3 DNA is TGTGCCAGCAGTCTACAGGGGACCCGCTGGTTTTTT.

The chain is built from TRBV15 and TRBJ1-2, with D possibly being TRBD1 (5 bases). The CDR3 sequence is 15 residues long. The V end lost 0 bases, the J end lost 7 bases, and 15 bases lay between the germline ends. Germline lookup yields CDR1 LNHNV and CDR2 YYDKDF (reference sequence). The CDR3 loop is CATSRDLTGWSGYTF. CDR3 bases: TGTGCCACCAGCAGAGATTTAACAGGATGGAGTGGCTACACCTTC.

This clonotype was observed a handful of times. The V and J genes are TRBV27 and TRBJ2-6, with no clear D. V was cut by 7 bases and J by 2 bases, with 18 bases left in between. This CDR3 is 17 amino acids long. Germline-derived CDR1 and CDR2 are MNHEY and SMNVEV (reference sequence). CDR3 sequence: CASTPLTGWTGANVLTF. The CDR3 region has the DNA TGTGCCAGCACCCCTTTAACCGGCTGGACTGGGGCCAACGTCCTGACTTTC.

The chain carries TRBV5-1 and TRBJ1-2, with D possibly TRBD1 on 5 matching bases. The CDR3 consists of 14 residues. Trimming removed 4 bases from V and 2 bases from J, with 12 bases in between. Per the germline V gene, CDR1 is SGHRS and CDR2 is YFSETQ. CDR3 sequence reads: CASSLDRDNYGYTF. Here the CDR3 DNA reads TGCGCCAGCAGCCTAGACCGGGACAACTATGGCTACACCTTC.

This rearrangement joins TRBV5-5 to TRBJ2-1; 10 nucleotides agree with TRBD2. Germline CDR1 reads SGHKS; CDR2 reads YYEKEE (reference sequence). The CDR3 runs 15 residues. V lost 5 bases and J lost 8; bases outside the gene matches: 10. CDR3 DNA: TGTGCCAGCAGGACTACTAGCGGGGCGTACTATGAGCAGTTCTTC. Translating gives CASRTTSGAYYEQFF.

This chain joins TRBV9 and TRBJ2-1, with TRBD2 matching over 10 bases. The CDR3 is made up of 13 amino acids. J lost 9 bases, V lost 5 bases, and 5 bases had no gene match. Germline V gives CDR1 SGDLS, CDR2 YYNGEE. Here the CDR3 reads CASSDLAGAEQFF. DNA for the CDR3: TGTGCCAGCAGTGATCTAGCGGGGGCTGAGCAGTTCTTC.

The chain joins TRBV20-1 to TRBJ2-1; no clear D gene. This CDR3 contains 12 residues. The V gene lost 6 bases and the J gene lost 4 bases, with 10 bases spanning the gap. CDR1 and CDR2 from the germline V gene are DFQATT and SNEGSKA (reference sequence). CDR3 loop: CSALDVYNEQFF. CDR3 nucleotides: TGCAGTGCCCTGGACGTTTACAATGAGCAGTTCTTC.

This clonotype has only a few counts. The J gene is TRBJ2-1, the V gene TRBV19; a weak D match, TRBD1 (5 bases). This CDR3 has 14 residues. V lost 1 base and J 12 bases, leaving 16 bases between the germline ends. Germline V gene sequence: CDR1 LNHDA, CDR2 SQIVND (reference sequence). The CDR3 nucleotides read TGTGCCAGTAGTATAGCAGACAGATCTTGGGTGCAGTTCTTC. Translating it yields CASSIADRSWVQFF.

This clonotype came up a few times. V is TRBV20-1 and J is TRBJ2-7, with D perhaps matching TRBD2 (6 bases). CDR3 size: 15 residues. Germline V lookup: CDR1 DFQATT, CDR2 SNEGSKA (reference sequence). V was trimmed by 0 bases and J by 2 bases, leaving 14 bases between them. The CDR3 nucleotides read TGCAGTGCTAGAGACATCGGACCGGGGGCCTACGAGCAGTACGTC. Protein sequence: CSARDIGPGAYEQYV.

This clonotype has only a few counts. V gene TRBV15 combines with J gene TRBJ1-5; D is unresolved. The CDR3 totals 14 residues. The germline V gene encodes CDR1 LNHNV and CDR2 YYDKDF (reference sequence). V shed 6 bases and J shed 2 bases, with 11 bases lying between them. CDR3 bases: TGTGCCACCAGTGCCGGGAGCGGCAATCAGCCCCAGCATTTT. Translation gives CATSAGSGNQPQHF.

This clonotype showed up many times. The CDR3 is CASTGDPYNEQFF. For the CDR3, the DNA is TGTGCCAGCACAGGGGACCCTTACAATGAGCAGTTCTTC. This chain joins TRBV2 and TRBJ2-1, with D perhaps matching TRBD1 (6 bases). Germline-derived CDR1 and CDR2 are SNHLY and FYNNEI. V gave up 7 bases and J gave up 4 bases, with 11 bases separating them. The CDR3 contains 13 residues.

This chain uses TRBV28 with TRBJ2-7, with 7 bases lining up with TRBD2. The J segment lost 6 bases and the V segment lost 3 bases, leaving 5 bases of the junction unmatched. Per germline, CDR1 MDHEN and CDR2 SYDVKM. The CDR3 covers 13 residues. CDR3: CASSLRGGIEQYV. CDR3 DNA sequence: TGTGCCAGCAGTTTGCGCGGGGGAATCGAGCAGTACGTC.

Only a few counts were recorded for this clonotype. V is TRBV20-1 and J is TRBJ1-2; D gene unclear. The CDR3 covers 14 residues. Looked up from germline, CDR1 is DFQATT and CDR2 is SNEGSKA (reference sequence). Trimming removed 0 bases from V and 5 bases from J, with 13 bases in between. The CDR3 DNA is TGCAGTGCTAGAGATCCGCGGGTTGCTTATGGCTACACCTTC. Translated, it gives CSARDPRVAYGYTF.

This clonotype was counted a few times. This chain joins TRBV28 and TRBJ1-1, with 7 bases that match TRBD1. Germline V gene data show CDR1 as MDHEN and CDR2 as SYDVKM. The junction had 7 bases not matched to a gene; V was cut back by 3 bases and J by 9 bases. The CDR3 contains 13 residues. In DNA form, the CDR3 reads TGTGCCAGCAGTTTGGGTCTACAGGGGAAAGCTTTCTTT. The encoded protein is CASSLGLQGKAFF. Using reference TRBV28 and TRBJ1-1 for the parts outside the CDR3, the full variable domain is DVKVTQSSRYLVKRTGEKVFLECVQDMDHENMFWYRQDPGLGLRLIYFSYDVKMKEKGDIPEGYSVSREKKERFSLILESASTNQTSMYLCASSLGLQGKAFFGQGTRLTVV.

This clonotype was recorded a few times. J is TRBJ2-7 and V is TRBV15; D is ambiguous. From germline, CDR1 is LNHNV and CDR2 YYDKDF (reference sequence). With 0 bases removed from V and 1 base from J, the gap between germline ends came to 13 bases. This CDR3 has 16 amino acids. The CDR3 DNA sequence: TGTGCCACCAGCAGAGATAGTAAGACTCCATCCTACGAGCAGTACTTC. It codes for CATSRDSKTPSYEQYF.

A few counts support this clonotype. The CDR3 nucleotides are TGTGCCATCAGTGGCAGGGGAGGGAATCAGCCCCAGCATTTT. It is translated as CAISGRGGNQPQHF. V is TRBV10-3 and J is TRBJ1-5; weak D call: TRBD1 (6 bases). Germline assignment: CDR1 ENHRY and CDR2 SYGVKD. The V gene lost 4 bases and the J gene lost 4 bases, with 11 bases spanning the gap. The length of the CDR3 is 14 residues.

This clonotype has a handful of counts. This sequence joins TRBV4-3 and TRBJ2-2, with a weak D call TRBD2 (7 bases). Germline V gene sequence: CDR1 LGHNA, CDR2 YSLEER. With 3 bases removed from V and 5 bases from J, the gap between germline ends came to 16 bases. This CDR3 has 16 amino acids. CDR3 DNA: TGCGCCAGCAGCCAGCCCCGGGGGGCCGGTACCGGGGAGCTGTTTTTT. Encoded protein: CASSQPRGAGTGELFF.

The J gene is TRBJ1-1, the V gene TRBV5-1, with 8 bases lining up with TRBD1. V gave up 5 bases and J gave up 9 bases; unmatched junction bases: 12. Germline-derived CDR1 and CDR2 are SGHRS and YFSETQ. This CDR3 is 14 amino acids long. CDR3 bases: TGCGCCAGCAGGCTCTCCGACAGGGGCGTTAAAGCTTTCTTT. It specifies CASRLSDRGVKAFF.

A few counts support this clonotype. The rearrangement links TRBV7-8 to TRBJ2-7; possible D gene TRBD2, 6 bases. Germline V gene sequence: CDR1 SGHVS, CDR2 FQNEAQ. The CDR3 runs 17 residues. Trimming pared 2 bases from V and 3 bases from J, leaving 20 bases between. The CDR3, as DNA: TGTGCCAGCAGCTTACGCGAGACGCGGGACTTCAGCTACGAGCAGTACTTC. Residues: CASSLRETRDFSYEQYF.

This clonotype appeared a few times. V gene TRBV9 combines with J gene TRBJ1-1, with 8 bases matching TRBD1. Germline loops: CDR1 SGDLS, CDR2 YYNGEE. The CDR3 contains 15 residues. Germline trimming cut 4 bases from V and 3 bases from J; bases unmatched to any gene: 8. In DNA form, the CDR3 reads TGTGCCAGCAGCCTCCGGACAGGGTCGGACACTGAAGCTTTCTTT. This translates into CASSLRTGSDTEAFF.